The 27 T cell receptor beta chains presented below share a single source sample, sequenced in a study of cytomegalovirus exposure and HLA in healthy donors. Sequencing used immunoSEQ multiplex PCR; TCRdb keeps in-frame clones, though not all of them. The sample comprises some 110,000 clones, approximately 90% of which are singletons, and around 2% rests with the top ten. The sample comprised PBMCs. The receptor set was obtained from a young man in good health and CMV-seronegative.

The CDR3 DNA reads TGTGCCAGCAGCCCGACAAGACGATTGCACTATGGCTACACCTTC. This translates into CASSPTRRLHYGYTF. The V and J genes are TRBV21-1 and TRBJ1-2; the table's D call of TRBD1 was not tested on the DNA. TRBV21-1 is assigned pseudogene status. The CDR3 covers 15 residues.

This chain links TRBV6-1 with TRBJ2-7, with D maybe TRBD2 (6 bases). CDR1 is MNHNS and CDR2 is SASEGT in the germline V gene. The CDR3 sequence is 15 residues long. Trimming took 2 bases from V and 1 from J, leaving 12 bases between them. CDR3 region: CASSEWGLQSYEQYF. The CDR3 DNA reads TGTGCCAGCAGTGAATGGGGACTCCAATCCTACGAGCAGTACTTC.

The chain combines TRBV2 with TRBJ1-1, with D unresolved. Germline loops: CDR1 SNHLY, CDR2 FYNNEI. The V and J ends lost 6 bases and 1 base respectively, with 12 bases between them. The CDR3 extends over 14 amino acids. CDR3 sequence reads: CASRRIQRNTEAFF. The CDR3 DNA is TGTGCCAGCAGGAGGATTCAGAGGAACACTGAAGCTTTCTTT. The variable domain in full, with the rest retrieved from reference TRBV2 and TRBJ1-1, is EPEVTQTPSHQVTQMGQEVILRCVPISNHLYFYWYRQILGQKVEFLVSFYNNEISEKSEIFDDQFSVERPDGSNFTLKIRSTKLEDSAMYFCASRRIQRNTEAFFGQGTRLTVV.

This rearrangement joins TRBV19 to TRBJ2-7; the D is unclear. The ends were cut back, 0 bases at V and 2 bases at J, with 8 bases in the middle. The V gene's germline CDR1 is LNHDA and CDR2 SQIVND (reference sequence). This CDR3 contains 14 residues. The DNA of the CDR3 is TGTGCCAGTAGTATAGATATACCTACCTACGAGCAGTACTTC. Protein: CASSIDIPTYEQYF.

The DNA for the CDR3 is TGTGCCAGCAGGGGCCTGGCAGTGAACACTGAAGCTTTCTTT. Translating it yields CASRGLAVNTEAFF. The chain employs TRBV2 and TRBJ1-1; D is unresolved. CDR3 size: 14 residues. Germline V gene data show CDR1 as SNHLY and CDR2 as FYNNEI. V was clipped by 6 bases and J by 0 bases, with 11 bases between them. Complete variable domain (other parts from reference TRBV2 and TRBJ1-1): EPEVTQTPSHQVTQMGQEVILRCVPISNHLYFYWYRQILGQKVEFLVSFYNNEISEKSEIFDDQFSVERPDGSNFTLKIRSTKLEDSAMYFCASRGLAVNTEAFFGQGTRLTVV.

This sequence joins TRBV5-1 and TRBJ1-2; tentative D call: TRBD1 (5 bases). This CDR3 spans 13 amino acids. Between the trimmed V and J ends, which lost 3 bases and 5 bases, there was a span of 11 bases. The V gene's germline CDR1 is SGHRS and CDR2 YFSETQ. The CDR3 loop is CASSSDTPYGYTF. In nucleotides, the CDR3 is TGCGCCAGCAGCTCGGACACCCCATATGGCTACACCTTC.

This clone has more than one count but fewer than ten. The chain recombines TRBV2 with TRBJ1-5; D might be TRBD1 (5 bases). This CDR3 comprises 14 residues. The germline gives CDR1 SNHLY, CDR2 FYNNEI. V lost 8 bases, J lost 6 bases, and 17 bases lay in between. CDR3 bases: TGTGCCAGCGGCACAGGTATGTTCAGTCAGCCCCAGCATTTT. The encoded protein is CASGTGMFSQPQHF.

This clone came up once. The V gene is TRBV29-1, the J gene TRBJ2-7; 12 bases fit TRBD2. The CDR3 loop spans 16 amino acids. Unmatched junction bases numbered 13, after V lost 3 bases and J lost 7 bases. The germline gives CDR1 SQVTM, CDR2 ANQGSEA. The CDR3 region is CSVETLTSGRTGEQYF. CDR3 sequence (DNA): TGCAGCGTTGAGACCCTGACTAGCGGGAGAACGGGGGAGCAGTACTTC.

V gene TRBV10-1 combines with J gene TRBJ2-7; 8 positions match TRBD1. The CDR3 loop spans 15 amino acids. Trimming took 4 bases from V and 4 from J; bases not matched to a gene: 9. Germline CDR1 reads WNHNN; CDR2 reads SYGVQD (reference sequence). The CDR3 sequence: CASSGTPQGEYEQYF. The CDR3 DNA is TGCGCCAGCAGTGGGACCCCACAGGGGGAGTACGAGCAGTACTTC.

The V call is TRBV11-2, the J call TRBJ1-2; 7 bases match TRBD1. Per germline, CDR1 SGHAT and CDR2 FQNNGV. The V segment lost 5 bases and the J segment 0 bases; nucleotides outside the gene matches: 12. This CDR3 is 17 amino acids long. The CDR3 sequence: CASSRGQVLGANYGYTF. CDR3 in DNA: TGTGCCAGCAGCAGAGGACAGGTCCTTGGAGCTAACTATGGCTACACCTTC.

The rearrangement joins TRBV7-7 to TRBJ2-5, with D possibly being TRBD2 (6 bases). In germline, CDR1 is SSHAT, CDR2 FNYEAQ (reference sequence). This CDR3 region has 14 residues. Trimming shortened V by 1 base and J by 2 bases, and 8 bases separated the two germline ends. CDR3 sequence: CASSLGLGQETQYF. The CDR3, as DNA: TGTGCCAGCAGCTTAGGACTAGGGCAAGAGACCCAGTACTTC.

DNA of the CDR3: TGTGCCAGCAGCTTAGATGACAGGGTGAACAATCAGCCCCAGCATTTT. It translates to CASSLDDRVNNQPQHF. The chain is built from TRBV7-2 and TRBJ1-5, with 7 bases aligning to TRBD1. V shed 1 base and J 3 bases; nucleotides not matched to a gene: 6. The CDR3 sequence is 16 residues long. The germline gives CDR1 SGHTA, CDR2 FQGNSA.

The chain carries TRBV4-1 and TRBJ2-7, with TRBD1 matching 9 bases. Germline CDR1 MGHRA, CDR2 YSYEKL. Trimming removed 1 base from V and 2 bases from J; junction bases left unmatched: 6. This CDR3 has 16 amino acids. CDR3 nucleotides: TGCGCCAGCAGCCAAGGAATCGGGGACAGGGCCTACGAGCAGTACTTC. This sequence encodes CASSQGIGDRAYEQYF.

This chain connects TRBV15 to TRBJ2-5, with 10 bases identical to TRBD1. V shed 3 bases and J 2 bases; nucleotides not matched to a gene: 0. The CDR3 covers 14 residues. Germline assignment: CDR1 LNHNV and CDR2 YYDKDF (reference sequence). In DNA form, the CDR3 reads TGTGCCACCAGCAGGGACAGGGGGCAAGAGACCCAGTACTTC. Translated, it gives CATSRDRGQETQYF.

The chain couples TRBV16 to TRBJ2-1, with 9 nucleotides matching TRBD1. CDR1 KGHSY and CDR2 FQNENV come from the germline V gene. V trimming: 0 bases; J trimming: 5 bases; junction bases outside the gene matches: 8. CDR3 length: 17 amino acids. As DNA, the CDR3 is TGTGCCAGCAGCCAATCAACAGGCCGGGACAGGGACAATGAGCAGTTCTTC. Amino acids: CASSQSTGRDRDNEQFF.

This clone was seen once. The V gene is TRBV28, the J gene TRBJ1-5, with 7 bases that match TRBD1. The trim removed 7 bases at V and 12 bases at J, leaving 15 bases unmatched. CDR3 length: 14 residues. CDR1 MDHEN and CDR2 SYDVKM come from the germline V gene. The CDR3: CASTTTGFLFLQHF. The CDR3 bases are TGTGCCAGCACCACGACAGGGTTTCTTTTCCTCCAGCATTTT.

The chain combines TRBV4-2 with TRBJ2-7, with 11 positions matching TRBD1. The CDR3 is 17 residues long. Losses at the gene ends were 0 bases for V and 4 bases for J; bases not matched to a gene: 8. The germline V gene encodes CDR1 LGHNA and CDR2 YNFKEQ. This CDR3 is CASSQEQGGTGGYEQYF. CDR3 bases: TGTGCCAGCAGCCAAGAGCAGGGTGGGACAGGGGGTTACGAGCAGTACTTC.

This clone appeared once. This sequence joins TRBV5-1 and TRBJ1-1, with D possibly being TRBD1 (6 bases). CDR3 length: 13 amino acids. V dropped 4 bases and J dropped 5 bases, with 12 bases sitting between them. Germline loops: CDR1 SGHRS, CDR2 YFSETQ. The CDR3 DNA follows: TGCGCCAGCAGCCTAACAGGGCTTACTGAAGCTTTCTTT. It specifies CASSLTGLTEAFF.

This chain uses TRBV28 with TRBJ1-2, with TRBD1 matching 7 bases. The CDR3 contains 16 residues. Germline V gene lookup returns CDR1 MDHEN and CDR2 SYDVKM. The trim removed 2 bases at V and 3 bases at J, leaving 9 bases unmatched. The CDR3 loop reads CASSLDPGQPYYGYTF. CDR3 nucleotides: TGTGCCAGCAGTTTAGACCCGGGACAGCCGTACTATGGCTACACCTTC.

This rearrangement joins TRBV6-1 to TRBJ2-1; TRBD2 agrees at 8 bases. This CDR3 spans 15 amino acids. J gave up 9 bases and V 4 bases, and 11 bases lay outside the gene matches. CDR1 is MNHNS and CDR2 is SASEGT in the germline V gene. CDR3 sequence reads: CASSGSAGVLGEQFF. CDR3 DNA: TGTGCCAGCAGTGGATCAGCGGGAGTATTGGGTGAGCAGTTCTTC.

This chain joins TRBV7-6 and TRBJ2-7; D is unresolved. The CDR3 loop spans 16 amino acids. The germline CDR1 and CDR2 sequences are SGHVS and FNYEAQ. Trimming stripped 1 base from V and 5 bases from J, with 18 bases between. CDR3 sequence (DNA): TGTGCCAGCAGCTTAGTAAGAGACTCCGAGGCCCACGAGCAGTACTTC. Protein product: CASSLVRDSEAHEQYF.

This clone appeared a single time. The chain joins TRBV7-6 to TRBJ2-3; 7 nucleotides line up with TRBD2. CDR1 SGHVS and CDR2 FNYEAQ come from the germline V gene. The CDR3 spans 14 residues. The trim removed 6 bases at V and 6 bases at J, leaving 9 bases unmatched. The CDR3 nucleotides read TGTGCCAGCAGTGGGAGGGGTTATGGCGATACGCAGTATTTT. Translating gives CASSGRGYGDTQYF.

This chain connects TRBV4-1 to TRBJ2-1, with D perhaps TRBD2 (5 bases). Trimming cost V 0 bases and J 8 bases, with 11 bases left between them. The germline V gene has CDR1 MGHRA and CDR2 YSYEKL. This CDR3 region has 14 residues. The CDR3 protein is CASSQDLLAYEQFF. For the CDR3, the DNA is TGCGCCAGCAGCCAAGATCTTCTAGCCTATGAGCAGTTCTTC.

The CDR3 DNA follows: TGCGCCAGCAGCACTTTGACAGGGGACAATTCACCCCTCCACTTT. Translated: CASSTLTGDNSPLHF. The chain recombines TRBV5-1 with TRBJ1-6, with 8 bases lining up with TRBD1. With 4 bases clipped from V and 7 bases from J, the junction kept 7 bases outside the gene matches. The CDR3 spans 15 residues. Germline CDR1 is SGHRS and CDR2 is YFSETQ.

The genes are TRBV5-4 and TRBJ2-1, with D maybe TRBD1 (5 bases). CDR3 length equals 15 residues. V was shortened by 5 bases and J by 7 bases, with 19 bases between the two germline ends. Germline V gene sequence: CDR1 SGHNT, CDR2 YYREEE (reference sequence). The CDR3 sequence: CASRRTRAPQNEQFF. The CDR3 region has the DNA TGTGCCAGCAGACGGACACGAGCCCCCCAGAATGAGCAGTTCTTC.

The rearrangement joins TRBV30 to TRBJ1-6; no definite D call. This CDR3 has 10 amino acids. The germline V gene encodes CDR1 GTSNPN and CDR2 SVGIG (reference sequence). V lost 2 bases, J lost 13 bases, and 6 bases lay in between. Here the CDR3 DNA reads TGTGCCTGGAGTTCCCCGCCCCTCCACTTT. Its protein is CAWSSPPLHF.

The V gene is TRBV27, the J gene TRBJ1-2; a weak D match, TRBD1 (5 bases). Germline V gives CDR1 MNHEY, CDR2 SMNVEV (reference sequence). The CDR3 has 15 residues. Trimming left V 5 bases short and J 2 bases short, with 15 bases between. The CDR3, as DNA: TGTGCCAGCAGTCCACTTGGGGCGGGAAACTATGGCTACACCTTC. This translates into CASSPLGAGNYGYTF.